This paragraph covers one TCR beta chain sequence. The data stem from a study of blood T cell repertoires in COVID-19. TCRdb's table, derived via immunoSEQ multiplex PCR, lists solely in-frame clones and lacks some. The sample carries about 160,000 clones, around 83% recorded once. The receptor was isolated from a woman in her forties or fifties with COVID-19, enrolled during active disease. The sample comprised peripheral blood.

CDR3 nucleotide sequence: TGTGCCAGCAGCTCTACAGGGGCCGGATACTACGAGCAGTACTTC. Amino acids: CASSSTGAGYYEQYF. The rearrangement links TRBV11-2 to TRBJ2-7; 7 nucleotides line up with TRBD1. Unmatched junction bases numbered 9, after V lost 4 bases and J lost 3 bases. The CDR3 contains 15 residues. Per the germline V gene, CDR1 is SGHAT and CDR2 is FQNNGV.